The text below deals with one T cell receptor beta chain. What it binds is unknown. The record originates from a study of CD8 T cells in ankylosing spondylitis. Study results and caveats: Peripheral blood samples showed relatively rare disease-linked clones, and these clones were CD8+. The authors reported significant enrichment of disease-linked clones in matched ankylosing spondylitis synovial fluid. It appeared that ankylosing spondylitis blood was characterized by a TCR beta motif of under ten highly homologous variants. Certain motif variants had earlier been reported in reactive arthritis synovial fluid and blood.

Construction of TCR beta libraries was performed using quantitative 5'-RACE with molecular barcodes. Via MiXCR, TCRdb re-called the 5' RACE reads, giving one row per CDR3 protein. The repertoire holds around 430,000 distinct CDR3 sequences, with 17% as singletons. Sequenced: blood, either unsorted or a sorted T cell fraction (not recorded which). The TCR was taken from a male donor with ankylosing spondylitis.

The CDR3 sequence: CASSLGLTSGGFEQFF. In DNA, the CDR3 is TGTGCCAGCAGCTTAGGGCTAACTAGCGGGGGGTTCGAGCAGTTCTTC. This chain joins TRBV7-9 and TRBJ2-1, with 12 bases matching TRBD2. CDR1 and CDR2 (germline): SEHNR, FQNEAQ (reference sequence). Germline trimming cut 1 base from V and 10 bases from J; bases unmatched to any gene: 8. The length of the CDR3 is 16 residues.